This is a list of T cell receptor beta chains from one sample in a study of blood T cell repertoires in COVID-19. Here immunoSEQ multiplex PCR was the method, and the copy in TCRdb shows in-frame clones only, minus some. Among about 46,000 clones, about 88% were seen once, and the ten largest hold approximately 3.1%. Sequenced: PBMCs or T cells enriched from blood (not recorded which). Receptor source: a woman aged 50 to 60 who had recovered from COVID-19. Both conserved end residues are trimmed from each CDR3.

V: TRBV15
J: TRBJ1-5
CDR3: ATSRALLGGGNQPQH

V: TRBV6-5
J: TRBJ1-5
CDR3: ASTLGGEAQPQH

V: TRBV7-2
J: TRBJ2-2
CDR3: ASSFLSVGVGGELF

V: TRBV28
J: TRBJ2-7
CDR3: ASRIDRDYEQY

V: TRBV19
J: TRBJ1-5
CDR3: ASSVKLWGHQPQH

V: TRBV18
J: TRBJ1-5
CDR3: ASSQGRNQPQH

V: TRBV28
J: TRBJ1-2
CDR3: ASSPGQGWTNYGYT

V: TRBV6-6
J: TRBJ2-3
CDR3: ASTPAGGEEDTQY

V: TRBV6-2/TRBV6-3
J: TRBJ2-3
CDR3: ASSYPEASGGLDTQY

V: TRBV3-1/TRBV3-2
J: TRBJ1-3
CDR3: ASSHLGQGENTIY

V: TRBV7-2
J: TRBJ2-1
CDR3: ASSFSGSAYNEQF

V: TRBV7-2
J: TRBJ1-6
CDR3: ASSRNYNSPLH

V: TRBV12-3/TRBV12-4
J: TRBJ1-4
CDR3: ASGGDEKLF

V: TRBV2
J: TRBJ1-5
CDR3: ASTGVSNQPQH

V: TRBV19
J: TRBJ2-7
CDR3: ASSIRGAAQEYEQY

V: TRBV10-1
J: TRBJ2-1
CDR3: ASSESWTSGRGPYNEQF

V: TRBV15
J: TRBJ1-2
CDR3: ATSRDSGSNA

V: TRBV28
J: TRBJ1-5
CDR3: ASSYGDQPQH

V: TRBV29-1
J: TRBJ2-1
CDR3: SVEDLERGEGFYNEQF

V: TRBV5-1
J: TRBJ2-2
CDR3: ASSYNPGQNTGELF

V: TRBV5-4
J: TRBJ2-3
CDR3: ASSLVSGYTDTQY

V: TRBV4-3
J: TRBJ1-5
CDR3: ASSQGARGDQPQH

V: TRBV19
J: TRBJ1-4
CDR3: ASSMLVGQNEKLF

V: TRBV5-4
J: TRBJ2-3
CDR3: ASSPGMGALSTDTQY

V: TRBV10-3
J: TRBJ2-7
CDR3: AISEFSLRDTTYEQY

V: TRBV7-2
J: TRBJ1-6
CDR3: ASSPQGQTNSPLH

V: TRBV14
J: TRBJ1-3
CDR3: ASSQGAGRPGSGNTIY

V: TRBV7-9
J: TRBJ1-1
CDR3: ASSLGVMNTEAF

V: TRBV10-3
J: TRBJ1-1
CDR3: AISESPGLIEAF

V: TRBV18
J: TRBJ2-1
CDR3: ASSLSEGSYNEQF

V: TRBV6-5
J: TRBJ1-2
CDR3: ASLAYRGGYT

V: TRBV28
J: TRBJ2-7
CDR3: ASSPPGLAGGYEQY

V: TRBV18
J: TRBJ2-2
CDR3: ASSPTGVKSGELF

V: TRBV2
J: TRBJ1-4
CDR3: ASSGGGTLNEKLF

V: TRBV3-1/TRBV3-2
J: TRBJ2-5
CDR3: ASSQRRDSRLAESPQETQY

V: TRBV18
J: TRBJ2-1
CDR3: ASSPYLAGGPTGFDEQF

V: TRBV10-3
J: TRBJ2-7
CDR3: AISGSAGQGVGEQY